This T cell receptor beta chain was sequenced during a study of beta chain features in type 1 diabetes. Study-wide results and limits: TCRB CDR3s were moderately but significantly shorter in Type 1 diabetes patients in all four CD4+ subsets. Among patients, naive, central memory and Treg TCRB repertoires appeared more similar than among healthy donors. cDNA-based sequencing might over-represent cells highly expressing TCR.

On this clone: Its antigen remains unknown.

The CDR3 is 13 amino acids. V dropped 5 bases and J dropped 0 bases, with 10 bases sitting between them. Germline CDR1 is GTSNPN and CDR2 is SVGIG (reference sequence). Expressed TCRB transcripts were sequenced after all isolated RNA was converted to cDNA. Sequenced by immunoSEQ multiplex PCR; TCRdb stores in-frame clones only, minus some. The sample holds hundreds of thousands of clones; 9.5% to 13% are singletons and the top ten take more than 0.015%. Every single donor gave one heparinised blood draw, and these averaged around 110 mL. The sequenced material came from naive CD4+ T cells from blood. This sequence joins TRBV30 and TRBJ1-1; possible D gene TRBD1, 5 bases. The origin of this receptor is a man younger than 40 with type 1 diabetes. The CDR3 nucleotides read TGTGCCTGGGATACAGGCTTGAACACTGAAGCTTTCTTT. The encoded protein is CAWDTGLNTEAFF.